A single sample gave rise to the 4 T cell receptor beta chains below, sequenced in a study of cytomegalovirus exposure and HLA in healthy donors. The PCR used 60 Vbeta and 13 Jbeta primers. Profiling relied on immunoSEQ multiplex PCR, and the TCRdb table lists in-frame clones only, not all of them. The sample lists 90,000 to 100,000 clones, 74% occurring once. Sequencing was carried out using PBMCs. These receptors originate from a male donor in good health and CMV-seronegative.

This clone has a handful of counts. The chain employs TRBV18 and TRBJ2-6; 7 nucleotides line up with TRBD2. J lost 1 base, V lost 1 base, and 4 bases had no gene match. CDR1 is KGHSH, CDR2 LQKENI, per germline. The CDR3 spans 17 residues. For the CDR3, the DNA is TGTGCCAGCTCACCACGGCCGGGGGGATCTGGGGCCAACGTCCTGACTTTC. It translates to CASSPRPGGSGANVLTF. The variable domain in full, with the rest retrieved from reference TRBV18 and TRBJ2-6, is NAGVMQNPRHLVRRRGQEARLRCSPMKGHSHVYWYRQLPEEGLKFMVYLQKENIIDESGMPKERFSAEFPKEGPSILRIQQVVRGDSAAYFCASSPRPGGSGANVLTFGAGSRLTVL.

This rearrangement joins TRBV6-5 to TRBJ2-1; no reliable D call. V lost 0 bases to trimming and J lost 6 bases, with 3 bases between them. Germline loops: CDR1 MNHEY, CDR2 SVGAGI. This CDR3 has 12 residues. The chain's CDR3 is CASSYSRNEQFF. CDR3 bases: TGTGCCAGCAGTTACTCGCGCAATGAGCAGTTCTTC.

The sample holds one count of this clone. The V and J genes are TRBV7-8 and TRBJ1-5; 7 nucleotides line up with TRBD1. V was pared by 5 bases and J by 6 bases, with 10 bases of the junction left unmatched. Germline CDR1 and CDR2: SGHVS and FQNEAQ. The CDR3 length is 15 residues. The chain's CDR3 is CASSPTEGAVQPQHF. The CDR3 nucleotides are TGTGCCAGCAGCCCGACCGAGGGGGCGGTTCAGCCCCAGCATTTT.

The CDR3 is CASSSGPPTEQFF. In DNA, the CDR3 is TGTGCCAGCAGCAGCGGACCACCCACTGAGCAGTTCTTC. The gene calls are TRBV7-3 and TRBJ2-1, with D perhaps matching TRBD2 (5 bases). This CDR3 contains 13 residues. With 5 bases removed from V and 9 bases from J, the gap between germline ends came to 14 bases. CDR1 SGHTA and CDR2 FQGTGA come from the germline V gene.